This entry lists 9 T cell receptor beta chains sequenced from one sample in a study of tumor-infiltrating lymphocytes in primary liver carcinoma (dated by TCRdb to the late 2010s). Without any cell sorting, total RNA and DNA were co-extracted from around 18-30 mg of bulk tissue using the AllPrep DNA/RNA mini kit. The sequencer was an Illumina HiSeq 2500. TCRbeta-specific cDNA was reverse-transcribed from about 520 ng total RNA using a constant-region primer and ProtoScript II reverse transcriptase. Three nested multiplex PCR rounds, following a slightly modified ARM-PCR procedure, were used to build the TCRbeta libraries. Each of the first two PCR rounds ran for about 10 cycles and used multiplex TRBV1-TRBV30 forward primers together with a Cbeta reverse primer. The raw public data were reprocessed by TCRdb itself: fastp quality trimming at Q25, MiXCR clonotype calling, in-frame beta chains only. A single entry per CDR3 protein holds the most common genes and DNA from its merged rows. Here the sample has about 100,000 distinct CDR3 sequences; roughly 69% occur a single time. Clones ranked in the top ten supply more than 8% of the sample.

The material sequenced was liver tumor tissue from sampling region 5. The cell subset or site label corresponds to: tumor region T5, tumor centre. These receptors were taken from a woman aged 60-70 years with primary liver carcinoma and hepatitis B virus infection.

This clonotype was seen a handful of times. The chain carries TRBV7-9 and TRBJ1-1; D is uncertain. Trimming removed 4 bases at V and 7 bases at J, with 10 bases between. The CDR3 is 12 amino acids. Germline-derived CDR1 and CDR2 are SEHNR and FQNEAQ (reference sequence). In DNA form, the CDR3 reads TGTGCCAGCAGCTATAATCCCATTGAAGCTTTCTTT. Its translation: CASSYNPIEAFF.

This clonotype has more than one count but fewer than ten. V is TRBV11-3 and J is TRBJ1-1, with D uncertain. The CDR3 is made up of 12 amino acids. CDR1 and CDR2 from the germline V gene are SGHNT and YENEEA. The V end lost 7 bases, the J end lost 4 bases, and 10 bases lay between the germline ends. CDR3 residues: CASNKRSTEAFF. The CDR3 DNA is TGTGCCAGCAACAAACGGAGCACTGAAGCTTTCTTT.

The chain carries TRBV11-2 and TRBJ2-7, with D perhaps TRBD1 (5 bases). The length of the CDR3 is 14 residues. CDR1 and CDR2 (germline): SGHAT, FQNNGV. CDR3 loop: CARSLVGSGIEQYV. The DNA for the CDR3 is TGTGCCAGGAGCTTAGTTGGGTCAGGGATCGAGCAGTACGTC.

This clonotype was seen ten or more times. V gene TRBV28 combines with J gene TRBJ1-2, with D tentatively TRBD1 (5 bases). This CDR3 contains 13 residues. Germline CDR1 reads MDHEN; CDR2 reads SYDVKM. V shed 6 bases and J shed 2 bases, with 10 bases lying between them. In nucleotides, the CDR3 is TGTGCCAGCAGGTCAGGGAGGAACTATGGCTACACCTTC. This gives the protein CASRSGRNYGYTF.

With regard to this clonotype: The CDR3 ends on some other residue instead of the conserved phenylalanine or tryptophan, so this is likely a read error. The gene calls are TRBV29-1 and TRBJ2-5; the match to TRBD2 covers 9 bases. Germline V gene lookup returns CDR1 SQVTM and CDR2 ANQGSEA. The junction had 11 bases not matched to a gene; V was cut back by 6 bases and J by 3 bases. The CDR3 is 15 residues long. Here the CDR3 reads CSVAVWTSAEETQYI. The CDR3 DNA reads TGCAGCGTAGCCGTCTGGACTAGCGCTGAAGAGACCCAGTACATC.

Turning to this clonotype: A junction boundary mismatches the germline segment, possibly from a read error. The genes are TRBV5-1 and TRBJ2-1, with 7 positions matching TRBD1. Germline lookup yields CDR1 SGHRS and CDR2 YFSETQ. CDR3 length equals 16 residues. The CDR3 DNA is TGTGCCAGCATCGGGACAGCCGCTATGTCCTACAATGAGCAGTTCTTC. Its protein product is CASIGTAAMSYNEQFF.

This rearrangement joins TRBV28 to TRBJ2-1; 10 bases match TRBD2. With 11 bases clipped from V and 8 bases from J, the junction kept 18 bases outside the gene matches. This CDR3 contains 16 residues. Germline V gives CDR1 MDHEN, CDR2 SYDVKM. Here the CDR3 reads CAGSGGAYSGRYEQFF. The DNA of the CDR3 is TGTGCCGGCTCGGGCGGAGCTTATAGCGGGAGGTATGAGCAGTTCTTC. The whole variable domain, filled in from reference TRBV28 and TRBJ2-1, reads DVKVTQSSRYLVKRTGEKVFLECVQDMDHENMFWYRQDPGLGLRLIYFSYDVKMKEKGDIPEGYSVSREKKERFSLILESASTNQTSMYLCAGSGGAYSGRYEQFFGPGTRLTVL.

With regard to this clonotype: The junction and the germline gene differ at one end; a read error may be behind it. The V gene is TRBV6-2 or TRBV6-3, the J gene TRBJ1-4; no clear D gene. The CDR3 spans 14 residues. The germline V gene encodes CDR1 MNHEY and CDR2 SVGEGT. CDR3 residues: CASGYGGAAEKLFF. In DNA, the CDR3 is TGTGCCAGCGGTTATGGTGGAGCGGCCGAAAAACTGTTTTTT.

To note about this clonotype: An end of the junction does not agree with germline; a read error may underlie this. The V and J genes are TRBV12-3 or TRBV12-4 and TRBJ2-7; D might be TRBD1 or TRBD2, each matching 5 bases. The CDR3 extends over 14 amino acids. The DNA of the CDR3 is TGTGCCAGCAGCCAAGGCAGCGGTGGGGCCGAGCAGTATTTC. This gives the protein CASSQGSGGAEQYF.